Below are 2 T cell receptor beta chains sequenced from a single sample in a study of human thymus T cells (dated by TCRdb to about 2020). Libraries were prepared through the immunoSEQ multiplex PCR assay. Entries here come from immuneACCESS through TCRdb and include only in-frame sequences with V and J called. Some clones fail to appear in such tables; in the studies checked, an unresolved V gene covers under half of the shortfall, and the cause of the remainder is unknown. The sample table contains some 40,000 clones; only one count was recorded for 94% of them. The ten largest clones represent 0.095% to 0.15% of the sample. Sequencing input: blood. Every receptor here comes from a boy in the first two years of life with a congenital heart defect but otherwise immunologically healthy.

V and J are TRBV19 and TRBJ2-1; 8 nucleotides align to TRBD2. Losses at the gene ends were 4 bases for V and 6 bases for J; bases not matched to a gene: 2. This CDR3 region has 13 residues. The germline V gene encodes CDR1 LNHDA and CDR2 SQIVND (reference sequence). In DNA, the CDR3 is TGTGCCAGTAGTACCGGGACTAGCAATGAGCAGTTCTTC. Its translation: CASSTGTSNEQFF.

J is TRBJ2-2 and V is TRBV4-2, with 13 bases that match TRBD2. The CDR3 has 16 residues. Losses at the gene ends were 6 bases for V and 1 base for J; bases not matched to a gene: 2. Germline CDR1 LGHNA, CDR2 YNFKEQ. The CDR3 nucleotides read TGTGCCAGCAGGCGGACTAGCGGGGGGAACACCGGGGAGCTGTTTTTT. Translated: CASRRTSGGNTGELFF.